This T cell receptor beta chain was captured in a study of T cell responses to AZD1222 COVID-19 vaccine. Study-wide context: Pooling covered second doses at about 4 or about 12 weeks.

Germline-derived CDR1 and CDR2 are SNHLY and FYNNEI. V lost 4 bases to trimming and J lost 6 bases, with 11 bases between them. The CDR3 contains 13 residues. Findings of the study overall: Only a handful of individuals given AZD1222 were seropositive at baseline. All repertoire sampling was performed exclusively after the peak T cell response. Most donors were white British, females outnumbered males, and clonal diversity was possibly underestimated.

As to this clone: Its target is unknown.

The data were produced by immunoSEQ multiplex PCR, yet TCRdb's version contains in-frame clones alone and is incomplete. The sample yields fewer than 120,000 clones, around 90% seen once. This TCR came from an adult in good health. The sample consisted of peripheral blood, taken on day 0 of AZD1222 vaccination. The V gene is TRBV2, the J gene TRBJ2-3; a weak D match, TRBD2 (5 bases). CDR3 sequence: CASSVPAADTQYF. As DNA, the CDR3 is TGTGCCAGCAGTGTCCCAGCGGCGGATACGCAGTATTTT.